This entry features one T cell receptor beta chain sequence. Its antigen is not known. Sequenced samples came from active juvenile idiopathic arthritis patients. Only in-frame clones appear in the TCRdb table, and some are missing; sequencing was by immunoSEQ multiplex PCR. The table lists around 17,000 clones, 91% of them singletons, with less than 0.9% in the top ten. This specimen comes from a study of circulating and synovial CD4+ cells in juvenile arthritis. Germline CDR1 and CDR2: DFQATT and SNEGSKA (reference sequence). The CDR3 has 10 amino acids. Trimming left V 8 bases short and J 3 bases short, with 7 bases between. Study-wide findings and caveats: Circulating pathogenic-like and bulk T cells looked alike by Vbeta family usage. Shared-clonotype fractions with synovium likely underestimate full repertoire overlap.

The genes are TRBV20-1 and TRBJ2-5, with a possible D match to TRBD2 (6 bases). The source is a human donor with juvenile idiopathic arthritis. Sequencing input: CD4+ T cells from blood. CDR3 in amino acids: CSLAEETQYF. The CDR3 DNA reads TGCAGTTTAGCGGAAGAGACCCAGTACTTC.